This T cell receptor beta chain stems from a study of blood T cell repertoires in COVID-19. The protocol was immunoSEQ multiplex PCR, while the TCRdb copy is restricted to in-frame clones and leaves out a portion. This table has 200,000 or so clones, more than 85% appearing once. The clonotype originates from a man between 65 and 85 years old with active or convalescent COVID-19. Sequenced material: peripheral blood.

The DNA of the CDR3 is TGTGCCAGCAGCTCCCCCATCAGGGGGATTTCTGAAGCTTTCTTT. Translation gives CASSSPIRGISEAFF. This chain connects TRBV7-2 to TRBJ1-1; 7 bases are a match to TRBD1. This CDR3 spans 15 amino acids. V lost 4 bases to trimming and J lost 6 bases; unmatched junction nucleotides: 11. Germline loops: CDR1 SGHTA, CDR2 FQGNSA.